The rows below give T cell receptor beta chains drawn from one sample of a study of Ad26.COV2.S vaccination and SARS-CoV-2 variants. The assay was immunoSEQ multiplex PCR, and TCRdb's table has in-frame clones only and misses some. Among 200,000 to 300,000 clones, roughly 90% were seen once, and the ten largest hold roughly 10%. This sample comprised peripheral blood, obtained in a trial of Ad26.COV2.S vaccine versus placebo. The receptors were gathered from a person aged 18-60 years who received the Ad26.COV2.S COVID-19 vaccine or a placebo. Both conserved end residues are part of each CDR3. A D gene is named only where the DNA matches it firmly. Clone size appears in some rows only: once, few, many, or a class for an expanded clone.

D gene	clone size	V gene	J gene	CDR3 length	CDR3 DNA	CDR3 protein
-	-	TRBV2	TRBJ1-1	13	TGTGCCAGCATCCGGGACAAGAACACTGAAGCTTTCTTT	CASIRDKNTEAFF
-	-	TRBV6-1	TRBJ1-1	17	TGTGCCAGCAGTGAACCGAGATTCATTCTTTCCGGAACTGAAGCTTTCTTT	CASSEPRFILSGTEAFF
-	-	TRBV7-2	TRBJ2-7	13	TGTGCCAGCAGCTTACCCGGACCAAAGGAGCAGTACTTC	CASSLPGPKEQYF
TRBD2	-	TRBV25-1	TRBJ2-1	14	TGTGCCAGCACGGGACTAGCGGGATACAATGAGCAGTTCTTC	CASTGLAGYNEQFF
-	-	TRBV28	TRBJ1-5	13	TGTGCCAGCAGTTTCGAATTAAAGCAGCCCCAGCATTTT	CASSFELKQPQHF
TRBD1	-	TRBV6-5	TRBJ2-3	15	TGTGCCAGCAGTTCCGGACAGGGGGTCACAGATACGCAGTATTTT	CASSSGQGVTDTQYF
TRBD1	-	TRBV5-1	TRBJ2-5	14	TGCGCCAGCAGCTACGGGACAGATCAAGAGACCCAGTACTTC	CASSYGTDQETQYF
TRBD1	-	TRBV11-3	TRBJ2-5	13	TGTGCCAGCAGCCGGGACAGCCAAGAGACCCAGTACTTC	CASSRDSQETQYF
TRBD2	-	TRBV7-2	TRBJ2-3	14	TGTGCCTGTCGCGCCGCGGGGGGCACAGATACGCAGTATTTT	CACRAAGGTDTQYF
-	-	TRBV27	TRBJ1-1	12	TGTGCCAGCAGTTTATACGGGGGGGAAGCTTTCTTT	CASSLYGGEAFF
-	-	TRBV5-1	TRBJ1-1	14	TGCGCCAGCAGCTTGGGTTCGGTTTTCGCTGAAGCTTTCTTT	CASSLGSVFAEAFF
TRBD1	-	TRBV4-3	TRBJ1-2	13	TGCGCCAGCAGCCTGGGACAGGGTGGGGGCTACACCTTC	CASSLGQGGGYTF
-	-	TRBV6-1	TRBJ2-3	16	TGTGCCAGCAGGGAAGGCAGGGGCACTAGCACAGATACGCAGTATTTT	CASREGRGTSTDTQYF
-	few	TRBV7-9	TRBJ1-5	17	TGTGCCAGCAGCCCCCTGGGAGGGCTTGGGAGCAATCAGCCCCAGCATTTT	CASSPLGGLGSNQPQHF
-	-	TRBV19	TRBJ2-3	16	TGTGCCAGTACCAGGGGGAGTGCGGGGCCCACAGATACGCAGTATTTT	CASTRGSAGPTDTQYF
-	-	TRBV19	TRBJ2-1	14	TGTGCCAGTAGTCAAGGGATGTCCTACAATGAGCAGTTCTTC	CASSQGMSYNEQFF
-	-	TRBV28	TRBJ2-7	16	TGTGCCAGCAGTGTGGACGGGGGTAGCGGTACCTACGAGCAGTACTTC	CASSVDGGSGTYEQYF
TRBD1	-	TRBV10-3	TRBJ1-2	13	TGTGCCATCACTTCCGGGACAGGGGGCAGCTACACCTTC	CAITSGTGGSYTF
TRBD2	-	TRBV10-3	TRBJ2-2	16	TGTGCCATCAGCGCTAGCGGGAGGGCGTTCACCGGGGAGCTGTTTTTT	CAISASGRAFTGELFF
-	-	TRBV4-1	TRBJ1-6	14	TGCGCCAGCAGCCAAGTACCGGCCCGGCCTCCCCTCCACTTT	CASSQVPARPPLHF
TRBD1	-	TRBV12-5	TRBJ2-5	14	TGTGCTAGTGGTAGTGGACAGGGGGAAGAGACCCAGTACTTC	CASGSGQGEETQYF
-	few	TRBV5-4	TRBJ1-1	15	TGTGCCAGCAGCTTGGGCCCTCCGGGGGCCACTGAAGCTTTCTTT	CASSLGPPGATEAFF
-	-	TRBV3-1/TRBV3-2	TRBJ1-1	14	TGTGCCAGCAGCCAACCGGGGCGGAACACTGAAGCTTTCTTT	CASSQPGRNTEAFF
-	-	TRBV5-1	TRBJ1-2	13	TGCGCCAGCAGCTCGGGGTCTAACTATGGCTACACCTTC	CASSSGSNYGYTF
-	-	TRBV28	TRBJ2-3	18	TGTGCCAGCAGCCTAATCCCCGGGACGGCCGGTGGAACAGATACGCAGTATTTT	CASSLIPGTAGGTDTQYF
-	-	TRBV9	TRBJ2-2	13	TGTGCCAGCAGCGGGGCCCCTGGCGGGGAGCTGTTTTTT	CASSGAPGGELFF
-	-	TRBV5-1	TRBJ2-3	14	TGCGCCAGCAGCTTTAGCACTCCCACAGATACGCAGTATTTT	CASSFSTPTDTQYF
-	-	TRBV7-2	TRBJ1-2	14	TGTGCCAGCAGCCCCAGCGGCAGGGCCTATGGCTACACCTTC	CASSPSGRAYGYTF
TRBD2	-	TRBV9	TRBJ2-3	14	TGTGCCAGCAGCGTCGGACTAGTTTCAGATACGCAGTATTTT	CASSVGLVSDTQYF
TRBD2	-	TRBV30	TRBJ2-3	16	TGTGCCTGGAGTCGACCGGGACTAGCGGGACCGCCTACGCAGTATTTT	CAWSRPGLAGPPTQYF
-	-	TRBV28	TRBJ1-3	15	TGTGCCAGCAGTTTGCACATGAGCTCTGGAAACACCATATATTTT	CASSLHMSSGNTIYF
-	-	TRBV19	TRBJ1-1	14	TGTGCCAGTAGTTCCAGGGGCCCGAACACTGAAGCTTTCTTT	CASSSRGPNTEAFF
-	-	TRBV5-1	TRBJ1-6	14	TGCGCCAGCAGCTCTCAATCCGAAGCCGCACCCCTCCACTTT	CASSSQSEAAPLHF
-	-	TRBV3-1/TRBV3-2	TRBJ2-5	14	TGTGCCAGCAGCCAAGACGGGCAGGCAGAGACCCAGTACTTC	CASSQDGQAETQYF
TRBD1	once	TRBV28	TRBJ2-2	16	TGTGCCAGCAGTCTTCTTGGGACAGGGAGCACCGGGGAGCTGTTTTTT	CASSLLGTGSTGELFF
TRBD2	few	TRBV7-3	TRBJ2-3	17	TGTGCCAGCAGCCCCCCGAGAACGGGCGGGAGGACAGATACGCAGTATTTT	CASSPPRTGGRTDTQYF
TRBD1	-	TRBV30	TRBJ1-4	17	TGTGCCTGGAGTGTACTGGCAGGGGGCTTATCTAATGAAAAACTGTTTTTT	CAWSVLAGGLSNEKLFF
TRBD1	-	TRBV5-1	TRBJ2-1	15	TGCGCCAGCAGCATAACCGGGACAGCGTACAATGAGCAGTTCTTC	CASSITGTAYNEQFF
-	-	TRBV10-2	TRBJ1-2	13	TGCGCCAGCAGTGAGTCGGGAAGGGGAGGCTACACCTTC	CASSESGRGGYTF
TRBD2	-	TRBV9	TRBJ2-1	14	TGTGCCAGCAGCTTCCGCGGGGGGGCAAATGAGCAGTTCTTC	CASSFRGGANEQFF
-	-	TRBV11-2	TRBJ1-4	15	TGTGCCAGCAGCTTAGGTGGTGGACTTAATGAAAAACTGTTTTTT	CASSLGGGLNEKLFF
-	-	TRBV4-2	TRBJ1-1	14	TGTGCCAGCAGCCAATCTGGGGGGGACACTGAAGCTTTCTTT	CASSQSGGDTEAFF
TRBD1	-	TRBV27	TRBJ1-2	15	TGTGCCAGCAGGGGACAGGGGCGGTCGTCGAATGGCTACACCTTC	CASRGQGRSSNGYTF
TRBD2	-	TRBV28	TRBJ2-7	14	TGTGCCAGCAGTTTCGGGACTACCACGTGGGAGCAGTACTTC	CASSFGTTTWEQYF
TRBD2	-	TRBV6-6	TRBJ2-7	15	TGTGCCAGCAGCACTAGCGGGGGGGCAGGAAACGAGCAGTACTTC	CASSTSGGAGNEQYF
-	few	TRBV6-5	TRBJ2-1	15	TGTGCCAGCAGTTATCTGGGCAGCGAGATTAATGAGCAGTTCTTC	CASSYLGSEINEQFF
TRBD1	-	TRBV29-1	TRBJ1-4	15	TGCAGCGTTGAAGGGGGCAGGGGGCTTACTGAAAAACTGTTTTTT	CSVEGGRGLTEKLFF
-	-	TRBV6-5	TRBJ1-1	12	TGTGCCAGCAGCCCAGGAGATACTGAAGCTTTCTTT	CASSPGDTEAFF
-	-	TRBV7-9	TRBJ2-2	14	TGTGCCAGCAGCTTACAAGGGAACACCGGGGAGCTGTTTTTT	CASSLQGNTGELFF
-	once	TRBV10-3	TRBJ2-3	14	TGTGCCATCAGTGAGCCAGGAATCACAGATACGCAGTATTTT	CAISEPGITDTQYF
-	once	TRBV5-5	TRBJ2-5	18	TGTGCCAGCAGCTTGGGGGCCTTAGCAGGGCCGTCGAAAGAGACCCAGTACTTC	CASSLGALAGPSKETQYF
-	-	TRBV7-2	TRBJ2-3	15	TGTGCCAGCAGCACCAGGGAGAGGGGCACAGATACGCAGTATTTT	CASSTRERGTDTQYF
TRBD2	-	TRBV9	TRBJ2-7	15	TGTGCCAGCAGCCAAGGCGGACTAGCGGGATCCGAGCAGTACTTC	CASSQGGLAGSEQYF
-	-	TRBV10-3	TRBJ2-5	17	TGTGCCATCAGTTTGACCCCAGGGGGCGGGGGGCAAGAGACCCAGTACTTC	CAISLTPGGGGQETQYF
-	-	TRBV7-8	TRBJ2-1	15	TGTGCCAGCAGCTTAGAGGGGGCGACTAGCAATGAGCAGTTCTTC	CASSLEGATSNEQFF
TRBD1	-	TRBV27	TRBJ2-7	15	TGTGCCAGCAAAGGGACAGGGGGCATTCCCTACGAGCAGTACTTC	CASKGTGGIPYEQYF